Following are 10 T cell receptor beta chains from one sample sequenced in a study of cytomegalovirus exposure and HLA in healthy donors. PCR employed 60 Vbeta and 13 Jbeta primers. Only in-frame clones appear in the TCRdb table, and some are missing; sequencing was by immunoSEQ multiplex PCR. The sample has around 130,000 clones; around 80% are singletons. Input material: PBMCs. Every receptor here comes from a woman between 18 and 29 years old in good health and CMV-seronegative.

This clone was counted only a few times. V usage is TRBV6-5 and J usage is TRBJ2-5; no firm D call. Trimming pared 4 bases from V and 9 bases from J, leaving 6 bases between. CDR3 size: 10 residues. Germline lookup yields CDR1 MNHEY and CDR2 SVGAGI. The CDR3 DNA follows: TGTGCCAGCAGTTTCCCGGCCCAGTACTTC. Its translation is CASSFPAQYF.

The chain has TRBV10-1 and TRBJ2-3; TRBD2 agrees at 7 bases. CDR1 and CDR2 (germline): WNHNN, SYGVQD (reference sequence). The CDR3 has 15 residues. J lost 2 bases, V lost 3 bases, and 5 bases had no gene match. The CDR3 DNA reads TGCGCCAGCAGTGACGAAGCGGGACCCACAGATACGCAGTATTTT. This gives the protein CASSDEAGPTDTQYF.

A few counts support this clone. The chain uses TRBV7-9 and TRBJ2-1; 12 bases line up with TRBD1. The CDR3 is 13 amino acids. The V segment lost 5 bases and the J segment 8 bases; nucleotides outside the gene matches: 1. The germline gives CDR1 SEHNR, CDR2 FQNEAQ (reference sequence). The CDR3 sequence is CASSGTGGDEQFF. CDR3 sequence (DNA): TGTGCCAGCAGCGGGACAGGGGGCGATGAGCAGTTCTTC.

This clone was observed once. The V and J genes are TRBV19 and TRBJ1-3; D is unclear. CDR3 length equals 16 residues. V lost 7 bases to trimming and J lost 0 bases, with 16 bases between them. Germline CDR1 and CDR2: LNHDA and SQIVND (reference sequence). CDR3 sequence reads: CASTANGEASGNTIYF. Here the CDR3 DNA reads TGTGCCAGTACCGCGAATGGGGAGGCCTCTGGAAACACCATATATTTT.

V gene TRBV7-9 combines with J gene TRBJ2-5; D perhaps matches TRBD2 (5 bases). Germline V gives CDR1 SEHNR, CDR2 FQNEAQ (reference sequence). The CDR3 is 8 residues long. V lost 11 bases and J 11 bases, leaving 9 bases between the germline ends. The CDR3 DNA reads as TGTGCCCCCCCGGGGCAGTACTTC. It specifies CAPPGQYF.

This clone was counted between two and nine times. The chain joins TRBV2 to TRBJ2-5, with TRBD2 identical over 7 bases. The germline gives CDR1 SNHLY, CDR2 FYNNEI. The CDR3 is 15 amino acids. V lost 3 bases and J lost 3; bases outside the gene matches: 7. The CDR3 DNA reads as TGTGCCAGCAGTGACCGTAGTCTAGCGGAAGAGACCCAGTACTTC. Protein product: CASSDRSLAEETQYF.

The V call is TRBV2, the J call TRBJ1-1, with D hard to call. The germline V gene has CDR1 SNHLY and CDR2 FYNNEI. The CDR3 is 11 residues long. V lost 4 bases and J 6 bases, leaving 6 bases between the germline ends. The CDR3 reads CASSVQAEAFF. The CDR3 DNA reads as TGTGCCAGCAGTGTCCAGGCTGAAGCTTTCTTT.

The CDR3 protein is CASSADSGRALANTQYF. The CDR3 coding sequence is TGTGCCAGCAGCGCCGATAGCGGGAGAGCACTCGCAAATACGCAGTATTTT. The chain couples TRBV13 to TRBJ2-3; 9 bases are a match to TRBD2. This CDR3 is built from 17 residues. The germline CDR1 and CDR2 sequences are PRHDT and FYEKMQ (reference sequence). V lost 5 bases and J lost 7; bases outside the gene matches: 16.

This chain joins TRBV29-1 and TRBJ1-1, with a tentative D call TRBD1 (5 bases). Per the germline V gene, CDR1 is SQVTM and CDR2 is ANQGSEA. CDR3 length: 14 residues. Deletions cut 4 bases from V and 5 bases from J, with 17 bases between. The CDR3 reads CSVVGGEHQTEAFF. As DNA, the CDR3 is TGCAGCGTTGTGGGGGGAGAACATCAGACTGAAGCTTTCTTT.

This sequence joins TRBV5-8 and TRBJ1-1; weak D call: TRBD1 (6 bases). The germline V gene has CDR1 SGHTS and CDR2 YDEGEE. V was trimmed by 5 bases and J by 4 bases, leaving 18 bases between them. This CDR3 is 15 amino acids long. The CDR3 nucleotides read TGTGCCAGCAGGACGCAAAGGGGGGGGTTCACTGAAGCTTTCTTT. Translation gives CASRTQRGGFTEAFF.